Listed below are T cell receptor beta chains from one sample, sequenced in a study of tumor T cells in aggressive B-cell lymphoma. Produced via immunoSEQ multiplex PCR; TCRdb's table is partial and in-frame only. The data show 150 to 200 clones, about three quarters seen once. The sequencing sample was made of tumor tissue. These TCRs come from an adult with diffuse large B cell lymphoma. Each CDR3 is given with its conserved first and last residue. The D gene is left open where the match is weak. For some rows the clone size is stated as once, few or many, or as a class when expanded; others skip it.

>TRBV9|TRBJ2-7|NA|NA
TGTGCCAGCAGCTCATGGTTTATTGGCTCCGAGCAGTACTTC
CASSSWFIGSEQYF
>TRBV7-8|TRBJ2-7|NA|NA
TGTGCCAGCAGCTTAGCCCAGGGGGGCGAGCAGTACTTC
CASSLAQGGEQYF
>TRBV6-6|TRBJ2-7|NA|TRBD2
TGTGCCAGCAGTTATGCCCGGGAGGCCCGGTACGAGCAGTACTTC
CASSYAREARYEQYF
>TRBV5-5|TRBJ2-7|NA|TRBD1
TGTGCCAGCAGCCCCGTGCGGACAGGAGCCTACGAGCAGTACTTC
CASSPVRTGAYEQYF
>TRBV21-1|TRBJ1-3|NA|NA
TGTGCCAGCAGTGAACGAGTAGCTACAACCGCACGAAACACCATATATTTT
CASSERVATTARNTIYF
>TRBV4-3|TRBJ2-7|NA|TRBD2
TGCGCCAGCAGCCAAGATTCGACTAGCGGGGGGGTGGCCTACGAGCAGTACTTC
CASSQDSTSGGVAYEQYF
>TRBV7-6|TRBJ2-3|NA|TRBD2
TGTGCCAGCACCCTTGGGGGTATAGCGGGACCCACAGATACGCAGTATTTT
CASTLGGIAGPTDTQYF
>TRBV27|TRBJ1-5|few|NA
TGTGCCAGCAGTTTAGGGGCTTGGACGGGTCAGCCCCAGCATTTT
CASSLGAWTGQPQHF
>TRBV29-1|TRBJ1-1|NA|TRBD1
TGCAGCGTCCACGACAGGGGGGGAGGCACTGAAGCTTTCTTT
CSVHDRGGGTEAFF
>TRBV15|TRBJ2-7|NA|NA
TGTGCCACCAGCAGCCCCACTAGTTACGAGCAGTACTTC
CATSSPTSYEQYF
>TRBV7-6|TRBJ2-1|NA|NA
TGTGCCAGCAGCGCTGACTTCGTCTACAATGAGCAGTTCTTC
CASSADFVYNEQFF
>TRBV7-9|TRBJ2-7|NA|NA
TGTGCCAGCAGCTATAGGGGTCTCTACGAGCAGTACTTC
CASSYRGLYEQYF